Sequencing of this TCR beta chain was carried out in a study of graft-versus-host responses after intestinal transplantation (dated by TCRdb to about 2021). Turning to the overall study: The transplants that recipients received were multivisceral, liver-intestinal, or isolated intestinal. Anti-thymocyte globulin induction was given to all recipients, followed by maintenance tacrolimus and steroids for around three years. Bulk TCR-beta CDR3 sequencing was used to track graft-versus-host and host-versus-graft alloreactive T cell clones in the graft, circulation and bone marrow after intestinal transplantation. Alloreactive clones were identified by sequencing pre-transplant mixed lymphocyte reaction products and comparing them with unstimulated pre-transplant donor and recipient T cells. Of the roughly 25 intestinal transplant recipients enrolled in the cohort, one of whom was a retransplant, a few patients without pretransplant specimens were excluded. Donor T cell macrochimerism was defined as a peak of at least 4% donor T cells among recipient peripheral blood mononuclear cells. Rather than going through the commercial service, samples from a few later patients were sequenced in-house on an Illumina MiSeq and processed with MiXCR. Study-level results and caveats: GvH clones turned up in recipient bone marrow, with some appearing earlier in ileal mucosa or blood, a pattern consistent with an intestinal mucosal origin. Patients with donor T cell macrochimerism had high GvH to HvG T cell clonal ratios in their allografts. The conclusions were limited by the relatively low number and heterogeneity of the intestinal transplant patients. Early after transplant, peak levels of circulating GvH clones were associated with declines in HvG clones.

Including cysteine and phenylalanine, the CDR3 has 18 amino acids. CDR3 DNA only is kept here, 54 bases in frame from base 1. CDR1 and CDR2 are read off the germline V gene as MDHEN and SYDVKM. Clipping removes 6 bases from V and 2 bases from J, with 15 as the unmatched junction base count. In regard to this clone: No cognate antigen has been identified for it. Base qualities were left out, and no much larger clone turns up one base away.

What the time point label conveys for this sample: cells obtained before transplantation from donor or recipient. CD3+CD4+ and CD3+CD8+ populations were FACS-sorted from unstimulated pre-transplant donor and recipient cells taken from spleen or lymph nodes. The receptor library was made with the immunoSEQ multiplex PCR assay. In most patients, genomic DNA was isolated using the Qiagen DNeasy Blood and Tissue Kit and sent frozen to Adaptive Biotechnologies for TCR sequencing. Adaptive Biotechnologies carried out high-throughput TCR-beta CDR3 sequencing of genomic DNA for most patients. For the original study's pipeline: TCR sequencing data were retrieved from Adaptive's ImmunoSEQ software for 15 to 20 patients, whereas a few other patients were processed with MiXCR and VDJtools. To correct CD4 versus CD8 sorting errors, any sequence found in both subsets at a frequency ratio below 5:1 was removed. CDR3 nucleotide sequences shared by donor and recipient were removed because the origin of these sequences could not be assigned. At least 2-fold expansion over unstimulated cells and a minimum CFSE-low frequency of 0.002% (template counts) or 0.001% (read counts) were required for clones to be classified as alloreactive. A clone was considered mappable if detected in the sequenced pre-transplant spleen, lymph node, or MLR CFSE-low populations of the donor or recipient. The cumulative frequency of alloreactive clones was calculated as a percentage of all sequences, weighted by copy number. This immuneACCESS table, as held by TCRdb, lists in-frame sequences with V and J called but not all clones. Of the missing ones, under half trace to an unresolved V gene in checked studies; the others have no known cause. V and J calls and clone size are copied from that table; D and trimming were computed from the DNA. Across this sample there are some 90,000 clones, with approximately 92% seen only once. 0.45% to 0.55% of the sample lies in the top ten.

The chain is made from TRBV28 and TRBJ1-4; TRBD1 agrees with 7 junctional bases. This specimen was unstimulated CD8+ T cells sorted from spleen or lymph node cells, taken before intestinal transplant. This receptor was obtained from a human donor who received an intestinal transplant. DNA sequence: TGTGCCAGCAGGAACCTGGGACAGAACGGCACGACTAATGAAAAACTGTTTTTT. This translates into CASRNLGQNGTTNEKLFF.